The text below deals with one T cell receptor (beta chain). What antigen it recognizes has not been identified. This CDR3 fails to terminate in the conserved phenylalanine or tryptophan, so it likely reflects a read error. The DNA is omitted, as the CDR3 cannot be located on it reliably, and the CDR3 follows TCRdb's listing. The data stem from a study of blood T cell repertoires in COVID-19 (TCRdb year 2020). Regarding the complete study: Samples from collaborators originated in the United States, Italy and Spain and spanned both the acute and convalescent phases of COVID-19. The repertoires were released in a freely available public database intended as a resource for research on the immune response to SARS-CoV-2. The prospective study material was composed of cDNA or gDNA derived from T cells, B-cell-depleted T cells, or PBMCs. Nearly every sample came with metadata listing a de-identified subject ID, COVID-19 status, age in years and sex. The dataset comprised deeply sampled blood TCRbeta repertoires from subjects exposed to, actively infected with, or recovered from COVID-19. Samples came from the ongoing ImmuneRACE study (first 160 participants) plus 1,254 subjects from 6 global collaborators. Where HLA class I and class II types were available, the types were taken from metadata supplied by the sample provider, not from assay-based typing. Findings and caveats that apply to the study as a whole: The amount of clinical and demographic metadata varied by source and participant and was provided uncurated.

Via the germline V gene, CDR1 is SGHDT and CDR2 YYEEEE. The CDR3 adds up to 14 amino acids, both ends counted. The immunoSEQ Assay, a bias-controlled multiplex PCR, was used to amplify TCRbeta CDR3 regions from genomic DNA. As for the original processing: Nucleated cell counts per sample were estimated from amplification of reference gene primers within the assay. Sequence reads were collapsed and filtered to measure the absolute abundance of every unique TCRbeta CDR3 rearrangement. Productive Simpson clonality was computed per sample as the square root of Simpson's diversity index over productive rearrangements. In TCRdb, the immuneACCESS table is reduced to in-frame sequences with V and J assigned. These tables do not hold every clone; where another copy was compared, an unresolved V gene accounts for under half, and the others remain unexplained. V and J calls and clone size are as listed in that table; D and trimming were resolved from the DNA. This sample lists about 51,000 clones; roughly 84% were detected once. Over 5% of the sample lies in the top ten.

Whole blood was collected in K2EDTA tubes by collaborating institutions according to the institutions' own protocols. Collaborator samples were shipped for TCRbeta analysis as frozen whole blood, isolated PBMCs, or DNA extracted from either sample type. The TCR sequence derives from a man aged 45-65 years with active COVID-19. Sequenced material: peripheral blood. The sequence links TRBV5-6 to TRBJ2-4; no DNA check was done on the table's D call, TRBD2. The CDR3 has the sequence CASSFGLAGAPDLN.